These 21 T cell receptor beta chains originate from one sample sequenced in a study of shared clonotypes between healthy human individuals (dated by TCRdb to about 2020). CD8 naive samples were obtained by positive selection for CCR7 among CD45RO-negative cells, yielding a CD45RA+CCR7+ population from which TemRA cells were excluded. Preparation of the library involved the immunoSEQ multiplex PCR assay. Drawn from immuneACCESS, this table holds only the in-frame rearrangements with V and J called that TCRdb kept. Clones are partly lost; checked studies trace under half to an unresolved V gene and leave the rest unexplained. This sample gives 2 million or so clones in total; about 95% of them show up just once. Clones ranked in the top ten supply 1.1% of the sample. Sequenced sample: naive CD8+ T cells sorted from blood. The sample's cell subset or site label is to be understood as: CD45RA+CCR7+. These receptor sequences come from a man younger than 35 in good health.

The genes are TRBV7-2 and TRBJ2-3; D ambiguous. With 2 bases removed from V and 4 bases from J, the gap between germline ends came to 13 bases. Germline loops: CDR1 SGHTA, CDR2 FQGNSA. The CDR3 has 15 amino acids. The CDR3 sequence is CASSLPLINPDTQYF. Written as DNA, the CDR3 is TGTGCCAGCAGCTTACCCCTCATCAATCCAGATACGCAGTATTTT. The complete variable domain, with remaining parts taken from reference TRBV7-2 and TRBJ2-3, reads GAGVSQSPSNKVTEKGKDVELRCDPISGHTALYWYRQSLGQGLEFLIYFQGNSAPDKSGLPSDRFSAERTGGSVSTLTIQRTQQEDSAVYLCASSLPLINPDTQYFGPGTRLTVL.

With regard to this clone: This sample includes further DNA sequences coding for the same CDR3. The gene calls are TRBV4-1 and TRBJ1-2; 10 nucleotides align to TRBD1. Germline values: CDR1 MGHRA, CDR2 YSYEKL. This CDR3 contains 14 residues. The V and J ends lost 2 bases and 5 bases, in that order; junction bases with no gene match: 2. The CDR3 DNA reads as TGCGCCAGCAGCCAAAGGACAGGGGGGTATGGCTACACCTTC. This codes for CASSQRTGGYGYTF.

The chain recombines TRBV4-2 with TRBJ2-2; 11 bases fit TRBD2. The CDR3 sequence is 16 residues long. Germline CDR1 is LGHNA and CDR2 is YNFKEQ. The V segment lost 0 bases and the J segment 8 bases; nucleotides outside the gene matches: 5. The CDR3 nucleotides read TGTGCCAGCAGCCAAGAACTAGCGGGGGAATCGGGGGAGCTGTTTTTT. Its protein is CASSQELAGESGELFF.

J is TRBJ2-7 and V is TRBV6-1; D unresolved. CDR1 is MNHNS, CDR2 SASEGT, per germline. CDR3 length: 16 amino acids. V lost 1 base to trimming and J lost 0 bases, with 13 bases between them. Written as DNA, the CDR3 is TGTGCCAGCAGTGAAGGGCCGCACTTAAGCTCCTACGAGCAGTACTTC. Amino acids: CASSEGPHLSSYEQYF.

This chain uses TRBV14 with TRBJ2-7, with D unresolved. CDR3 length equals 13 residues. Looked up from germline, CDR1 is SGHDN and CDR2 is FVKESK. V was shortened by 8 bases and J by 6 bases, with 17 bases between the two germline ends. The chain's CDR3 is CASSPYHLAEQYF. CDR3 in DNA: TGTGCCAGCTCTCCCTACCACCTCGCCGAGCAGTACTTC.

The chain uses TRBV19 and TRBJ2-5; TRBD2 agrees at 9 bases. CDR3 length: 14 amino acids. Trimming cost V 2 bases and J 5 bases; bases outside gene matches: 3. The germline V gene encodes CDR1 LNHDA and CDR2 SQIVND (reference sequence). CDR3 protein: CASSISGLAETQYF. CDR3 coding DNA: TGTGCCAGTAGTATATCAGGACTAGCGGAGACCCAGTACTTC. Full variable domain (remainder filled in from reference TRBV19 and TRBJ2-5): DGGITQSPKYLFRKEGQNVTLSCEQNLNHDAMYWYRQDPGQGLRLIYYSQIVNDFQKGDIAEGYSVSREKKESFPLTVTSAQKNPTAFYLCASSISGLAETQYFGPGTRLLVL.

This clone was observed once. The rearrangement uses TRBV4-1 and TRBJ2-5; D gene uncertain. The CDR3 sequence is 14 residues long. The germline CDR1 and CDR2 sequences are MGHRA and YSYEKL. The germline V and J ends were trimmed by 1 base and 2 bases, with 8 bases remaining between them. The CDR3 reads CASSQVPDQETQYF. DNA of the CDR3: TGCGCCAGCAGCCAAGTGCCAGATCAAGAGACCCAGTACTTC.

The V call is TRBV7-9, the J call TRBJ2-5; D is undetermined. V lost 5 bases, J lost 4 bases, and 20 bases lay in between. CDR1 is SEHNR, CDR2 FQNEAQ, per germline (reference sequence). This CDR3 spans 16 amino acids. Here the CDR3 reads CASSDLGPYGVETQYF. CDR3 bases: TGTGCCAGCAGCGACCTAGGACCCTATGGCGTAGAGACCCAGTACTTC.

The chain links TRBV4-1 to TRBJ2-5; 9 bases match TRBD1. The J call could be wrong; TRBJ2-7 is a better fit for the DNA end. The CDR3 runs 15 residues. Per germline, CDR1 MGHRA and CDR2 YSYEKL. The CDR3 DNA sequence: TGCGCCAGCAGCCAGGGACAGGGTCTCACCTACGAGCAGTACTTC. It specifies CASSQGQGLTYEQYF.

The J gene is TRBJ2-2, the V gene TRBV6-6, with D perhaps being TRBD1 or TRBD2 (6 bases each). This CDR3 has 13 amino acids. Germline loops: CDR1 MNHNY, CDR2 SVGAGI (reference sequence). V was shortened by 8 bases and J by 1 base, with 8 bases between the two germline ends. The CDR3 region is CASAGQNTGELFF. The CDR3 DNA sequence: TGTGCCAGCGCGGGACAGAACACCGGGGAGCTGTTTTTT.

V gene TRBV27 combines with J gene TRBJ2-1; 12 nucleotides agree with TRBD2. The trim removed 2 bases at V and 2 bases at J, leaving 10 bases unmatched. The germline gives CDR1 MNHEY, CDR2 SMNVEV (reference sequence). CDR3 size: 19 residues. CDR3 sequence: CASSLLLAGGFNAYNEQFF. In DNA form, the CDR3 reads TGTGCCAGCAGTTTACTTCTAGCGGGAGGGTTCAACGCCTACAATGAGCAGTTCTTC.

The chain links TRBV21-1 to TRBJ2-3; the table calls TRBD2, which could not be checked here. TRBV21-1 is marked as a pseudogene. The CDR3 is 17 amino acids. This chain's CDR3 is CASSKGPREGYTDTQYF. In DNA, the CDR3 is TGTGCCAGCAGCAAAGGTCCCAGGGAGGGGTACACAGATACGCAGTATTTT.

Here the CDR3 DNA reads TGTGCCAGCAGTGAAGAGGAAACTCCCCGGGAGGATGAGCAGTTCTTC. Encoded protein: CASSEEETPREDEQFF. The chain joins TRBV6-1 to TRBJ2-1; 7 nucleotides agree with TRBD2. V gave up 1 base and J gave up 8 bases; unmatched junction bases: 11. Per the germline V gene, CDR1 is MNHNS and CDR2 is SASEGT. CDR3 length: 16 amino acids.

The chain carries TRBV27 and TRBJ1-2, with a tentative D call TRBD1 (5 bases). The V gene lost 6 bases and the J gene lost 2 bases, with 19 bases spanning the gap. This CDR3 has 16 amino acids. Germline V lookup: CDR1 MNHEY, CDR2 SMNVEV (reference sequence). CDR3 sequence: CASSPGRETANYGYTF. As DNA, the CDR3 is TGTGCCAGCAGCCCCGGCCGGGAGACAGCAAACTATGGCTACACCTTC.

The V call is TRBV7-6, the J call TRBJ1-5; D gene unclear. The CDR3 is made up of 13 amino acids. V lost 5 bases and J lost 4, with 9 bases in between. Germline CDR1 is SGHVS and CDR2 is FNYEAQ. The DNA of the CDR3 is TGTGCCAGCAGCGAACAGTGGAATCAGCCCCAGCATTTT. Amino acids: CASSEQWNQPQHF.

The chain links TRBV2 to TRBJ1-1; the D is unclear. The CDR3 has 13 amino acids. V gave up 6 bases and J gave up 3 bases, with 11 bases separating them. Germline V CDR1 and CDR2: SNHLY, FYNNEI. CDR3 region: CASRAHPDTEAFF. The DNA for the CDR3 is TGTGCCAGCAGGGCCCACCCGGACACTGAAGCTTTCTTT.

This rearrangement joins TRBV28 to TRBJ2-1; D remains unclear. Germline V CDR1 and CDR2: MDHEN, SYDVKM. There are 12 residues in the CDR3. V lost 7 bases to trimming and J lost 3 bases, with 7 bases between them. The CDR3 coding sequence is TGTGCCAGCAAAACAGACTACAATGAGCAGTTCTTC. Translating gives CASKTDYNEQFF.

Here the CDR3 reads CASSSSSGTVPYEQYF. In DNA form, the CDR3 reads TGTGCCAGCAGTTCCTCCTCCGGGACGGTCCCTTACGAGCAGTACTTC. The genes are TRBV27 and TRBJ2-7; the D call may be TRBD1 or TRBD2 (5 bases each). CDR3 length equals 16 residues. Trimming took 4 bases from V and 4 from J, leaving 20 bases between them. CDR1 is MNHEY and CDR2 is SMNVEV in the germline V gene (reference sequence).

The chain has TRBV5-4 and TRBJ2-7; D is possibly TRBD2 (7 bases). The CDR3 is 12 amino acids. The V end was cut by 4 bases, the J end by 6 bases, with 11 bases between. CDR1 and CDR2 from the germline V gene are SGHNT and YYREEE (reference sequence). The chain's CDR3 is CASSAGASEQYF. The CDR3 DNA reads TGTGCCAGCAGCGCGGGGGCCAGCGAGCAGTACTTC.

The rearrangement uses TRBV6-1 and TRBJ2-3; TRBD1 is a possible D gene (5 bases). CDR3 length: 14 residues. Germline lookup yields CDR1 MNHNS and CDR2 SASEGT. Trimming removed 4 bases from V and 5 bases from J, with 13 bases in between. Here the CDR3 DNA reads TGTGCCAGCAGTGGGCACAGGCAAAGAGATACGCAGTATTTT. This translates into CASSGHRQRDTQYF.

About this clone itself: This same CDR3 is encoded by further DNA sequences in the sample. The V call is TRBV27, the J call TRBJ1-2, with TRBD1 matching 7 bases. With V trimmed by 2 bases and J by 7 bases, 4 bases remained unmatched. Germline V CDR1 and CDR2: MNHEY, SMNVEV (reference sequence). The CDR3 is 13 residues long. The CDR3 here is CASSLEGAGGYTF. CDR3 DNA sequence: TGTGCCAGCAGTTTAGAGGGGGCTGGTGGCTACACCTTC.